The source of this T cell receptor beta chain is a study of blood T cells in healthy people across ages. Study results and limitations: Expanded clonotype shifts may have been confounded, as the donors had an unknown CMV status. Both higher diversity and more naive CD4+ cells marked long-lived donors when set against aged donors.

Whenever a sample was processed, at least 6.5 million PBMCs were isolated. Sample-barcoded 5' priming and a J-beta primer mix drove a second PCR of roughly 6 to 12 cycles. Template switching added a 12-random-nucleotide identifier to every cDNA molecule. TCRdb used MiXCR to reprocess the 5' RACE reads, holding one entry per CDR3 protein. This table holds hundreds of thousands of distinct CDR3 sequences, 45% to 60% found once. With regard to this clonotype: Its antigen is not known.

Sequencing was carried out using blood. The origin of this receptor is a man aged 55 to 70 in good health.

The CDR3 loop reads CASSPGHEIAKNIQYF. CDR3 nucleotide sequence: TGCGCCAGCAGCCCCGGACACGAAATAGCCAAAAACATTCAGTACTTC. This chain uses TRBV5-1 with TRBJ2-4; D perhaps matches TRBD1 (5 bases). Germline CDR1 SGHRS, CDR2 YFSETQ. V lost 4 bases, J lost 0 bases, and 14 bases lay in between. This CDR3 is built from 16 residues.